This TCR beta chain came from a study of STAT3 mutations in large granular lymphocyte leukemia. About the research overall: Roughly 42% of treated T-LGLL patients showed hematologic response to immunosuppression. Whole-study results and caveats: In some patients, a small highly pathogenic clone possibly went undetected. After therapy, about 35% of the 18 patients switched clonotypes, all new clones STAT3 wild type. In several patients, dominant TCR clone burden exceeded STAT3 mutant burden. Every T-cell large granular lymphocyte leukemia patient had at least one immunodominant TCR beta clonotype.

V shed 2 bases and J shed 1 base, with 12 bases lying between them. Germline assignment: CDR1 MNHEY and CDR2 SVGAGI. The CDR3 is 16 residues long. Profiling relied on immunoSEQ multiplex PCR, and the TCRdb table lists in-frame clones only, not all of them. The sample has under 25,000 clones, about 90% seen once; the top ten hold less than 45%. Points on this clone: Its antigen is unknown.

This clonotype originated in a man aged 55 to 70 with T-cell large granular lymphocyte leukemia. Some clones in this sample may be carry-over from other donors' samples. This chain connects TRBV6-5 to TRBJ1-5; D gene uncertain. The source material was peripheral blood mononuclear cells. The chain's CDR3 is CASSYQKPPSNQPQHF. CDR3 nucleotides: TGTGCCAGCAGTTACCAGAAACCCCCAAGCAATCAGCCCCAGCATTTT.